This TCR beta chain was documented in a study of response to subunit inactivated influenza vaccine. Using its own MiXCR run on the RT-PCR reads, TCRdb lists one record per CDR3 protein. Of 650,000 to 700,000 distinct CDR3 sequences listed, around 16% are singletons. Broader study findings: Authors suggested that a seasonal influenza vaccination recruits few new T cells each time.

Notes on this clonotype: Antigen specificity is unknown.

Germline V gene data show CDR1 as SGHDN and CDR2 as FVKESK. The CDR3 covers 17 residues. The trim removed 5 bases at V and 3 bases at J, leaving 12 bases unmatched. The sequence derives from a man between 45 and 60 years old who received an inactivated influenza vaccine. V is TRBV14 and J is TRBJ2-2; 7 positions agree with TRBD1. The specimen was PBMCs from blood, collected roughly 12 days after vaccination. Here the CDR3 DNA reads TGTGCCAGCAGCTCTAACCGGGACAGATTATACACCGGGGAGCTGTTTTTT. Its protein product is CASSSNRDRLYTGELFF.